A single sample gave rise to the 14 T cell receptor beta chains below, sequenced in a study of cytomegalovirus exposure and HLA in healthy donors. 60 Vbeta and 13 Jbeta primers were used in PCR. The method was immunoSEQ multiplex PCR; TCRdb's version includes in-frame clones alone and lacks a portion of them. This repertoire shows a few hundred thousand clones, 70% to 90% found once; its top ten account for roughly 7.4%. The source material was PBMCs. Receptors originate from a woman aged 55-70 years in good health and CMV-seropositive.

Concerning this clone: Mismatch with germline at one junction end may stem from a read error. The chain couples TRBV7-7 to TRBJ2-2; TRBD2 is a possible D gene (6 bases). Germline lookup yields CDR1 SSHAT and CDR2 FNYEAQ (reference sequence). The CDR3 contains 13 residues. CDR3 DNA sequence: TGTGCTAGCAGCTTAGTGGAGGGCGGGGAGCTGTTTTTT. Its translation is CASSLVEGGELFF.

On this clone itself: A read error may account for a junction end that differs from germline. The chain is built from TRBV10-3 and TRBJ1-1; D perhaps matches TRBD1 (6 bases). This CDR3 has 13 amino acids. Germline CDR1 and CDR2: ENHRY and SYGVKD. Here the CDR3 DNA reads TGTGCCATCAGGGACAGAGGATCCACTGAAGCTTTTTTT. It encodes CAIRDRGSTEAFF.

CDR3 loop: CAISGDLRDYEQYF. CDR3 nucleotide sequence: TGTGCCATCAGTGGGGACTTGAGGGACTACGAGCAGTACTTC. The J gene is TRBJ2-7, the V gene TRBV10-3, with D maybe TRBD2 (6 bases). Germline V gene lookup returns CDR1 ENHRY and CDR2 SYGVKD. The ends were cut back, 4 bases at V and 3 bases at J, with 13 bases in the middle. The CDR3 consists of 14 residues.

The V call is TRBV5-5, the J call TRBJ1-1, with a tentative D call TRBD1 (5 bases). V was trimmed by 4 bases and J by 6 bases, leaving 13 bases between them. This CDR3 is 13 amino acids long. The germline V gene encodes CDR1 SGHKS and CDR2 YYEKEE (reference sequence). The CDR3 protein is CASSVDSSPEAFF. The CDR3 DNA reads TGTGCCAGCAGCGTTGACAGCAGTCCTGAAGCTTTCTTT.

The chain combines TRBV6-6 with TRBJ1-1, with 8 nucleotides matching TRBD1. Germline loops: CDR1 MNHNY, CDR2 SVGAGI (reference sequence). This CDR3 spans 15 amino acids. V gave up 5 bases and J gave up 5 bases; unmatched junction bases: 10. The CDR3 nucleotides read TGTGCCAGCAGTACGGACAGGGTAAGGGAGACTGAAGCTTTCTTT. Amino acid sequence: CASSTDRVRETEAFF.

Only one count was recorded for this clone. The rearrangement joins TRBV5-1 to TRBJ2-3; D might be TRBD2 (6 bases). CDR1 and CDR2 (germline): SGHRS, YFSETQ. This CDR3 spans 15 amino acids. V lost 5 bases, J lost 4 bases, and 17 bases lay in between. CDR3 DNA: TGCGCCAGCAGAGTCGGGAGTTACGGGGCAGATACGCAGTATTTT. Its protein product is CASRVGSYGADTQYF.

The chain uses TRBV13 and TRBJ1-2, with no clear D. This CDR3 is built from 12 residues. Trimming took off 3 bases at V and 5 bases at J, with 7 bases between the two ends. From germline, CDR1 is PRHDT and CDR2 FYEKMQ (reference sequence). CDR3 in DNA: TGTGCCAGCAGCTTCCCCATGTATGGCTACACCTTC. This translates into CASSFPMYGYTF. Full variable domain (remainder filled in from reference TRBV13 and TRBJ1-2): AAGVIQSPRHLIKEKRETATLKCYPIPRHDTVYWYQQGPGQDPQFLISFYEKMQSDKGSIPDRFSAQQFSDYHSELNMSSLELGDSALYFCASSFPMYGYTFGSGTRLTVV.

This sequence joins TRBV5-1 and TRBJ2-3; 7 bases fit TRBD1. From germline, CDR1 is SGHRS and CDR2 YFSETQ. This CDR3 has 14 residues. Trimming at V came to 4 bases and at J to 3 bases, leaving 5 bases not matched to a gene. The CDR3 coding sequence is TGCGCCAGCAGCAGGGACAGTGGGACAGATACGCAGTATTTT. Its translation: CASSRDSGTDTQYF. Supplemented by reference TRBV5-1 and TRBJ2-3, the full variable domain reads KAGVTQTPRYLIKTRGQQVTLSCSPISGHRSVSWYQQTPGQGLQFLFEYFSETQRNKGNFPGRFSGRQFSNSRSEMNVSTLELGDSALYLCASSRDSGTDTQYFGPGTRLTVL.

J is TRBJ1-5 and V is TRBV9, with 10 bases that match TRBD1. CDR1 is SGDLS, CDR2 YYNGEE, per germline. J was trimmed by 4 bases and V by 4 bases; bases with no gene match: 5. The CDR3 covers 15 residues. CDR3 DNA sequence: TGTGCCAGCAGCTTCGGACAGGGGGTTAATCAGCCCCAGCATTTT. Translation: CASSFGQGVNQPQHF.

This chain joins TRBV5-4 and TRBJ2-7; D is possibly TRBD1 (7 bases). The CDR3 loop spans 15 amino acids. The ends were cut back, 4 bases at V and 0 bases at J, with 14 bases in the middle. Germline assignment: CDR1 SGHNT and CDR2 YYREEE (reference sequence). The CDR3 sequence is CASSKAGGISYEQYF. Written as DNA, the CDR3 is TGTGCCAGCAGCAAGGCAGGGGGGATCTCCTACGAGCAGTACTTC. The variable domain in full, with the rest retrieved from reference TRBV5-4 and TRBJ2-7, is ETGVTQSPTHLIKTRGQQVTLRCSSQSGHNTVSWYQQALGQGPQFIFQYYREEENGRGNFPPRFSGLQFPNYSSELNVNALELDDSALYLCASSKAGGISYEQYFGPGTRLTVT.

This clone showed up just a few times. The V and J genes are TRBV4-1 and TRBJ2-3; D may be TRBD2 (5 bases). The V and J ends lost 4 bases and 2 bases respectively, with 13 bases between them. Germline CDR1 reads MGHRA; CDR2 reads YSYEKL. The CDR3 has 15 amino acids. The CDR3 sequence is CASSLLAGTTDTQYF. In DNA, the CDR3 is TGCGCCAGCAGCCTCCTAGCCGGTACCACAGATACGCAGTATTTT.

The chain is built from TRBV6-5 and TRBJ2-1; possibly TRBD2 for D (5 bases). CDR1 MNHEY and CDR2 SVGAGI come from the germline V gene. CDR3 length: 13 amino acids. V gave up 0 bases and J gave up 9 bases, with 9 bases separating them. CDR3 DNA: TGTGCCAGCAGTTACTCTCTGAGGGCTGAGCAGTTCTTC. It is translated as CASSYSLRAEQFF.

The chain has TRBV10-3 and TRBJ1-1, with TRBD1 as a possible D gene (5 bases). CDR1 and CDR2 (germline): ENHRY, SYGVKD. The CDR3 totals 14 residues. With 4 bases removed from V and 3 bases from J, the gap between germline ends came to 12 bases. CDR3 protein: CAISVRGGDTEAFF. The CDR3 nucleotides read TGTGCCATCAGTGTAAGGGGAGGGGACACTGAAGCTTTCTTT.

The count of this clone is one. One junction end disagrees with the germline gene, perhaps due to a read error. The chain links TRBV7-9 to TRBJ1-2; D ambiguous. This CDR3 has 14 amino acids. Germline V CDR1 and CDR2: SEHNR, FQNEAQ (reference sequence). The CDR3 is CSSSQDGSPGGYTF. Written as DNA, the CDR3 is TGTTCCAGCAGCCAGGACGGGAGCCCCGGTGGCTACACCTTC.